Listed below are T cell receptor beta chains from one sample, sequenced in a study of CD8 T cells in ankylosing spondylitis. TCRdb analysed the 5' RACE reads with MiXCR anew, one entry per CDR3 protein. The sample lists about 840,000 distinct CDR3 sequences, 12% seen once, with about 0.5% in the top ten. The specimen was blood, either unsorted or a sorted T cell fraction (not recorded which). The receptors come from a male donor with ankylosing spondylitis. CDR3s include the opening cysteine and the closing phenylalanine or tryptophan. The D gene is left open where the match is weak. Size is omitted from some rows. Given values are once, few, many or a class for expanded clones.

TRBJ2-7 | NA | NA | TRBV4-2 | CASSPQPSYEQYF | TGTGCCAGCAGCCCCCAACCGAGTTACGAGCAGTACTTC
TRBJ1-1 | NA | NA | TRBV20-1 | CSDHVRQAEAFF | TGCAGTGACCATGTCAGACAGGCTGAAGCTTTCTTT
TRBJ2-4 | NA | NA | TRBV6-7 | CASSYPFRAKNIQYF | TGTGCCAGCAGTTACCCATTTCGCGCCAAAAACATTCAGTACTTC
TRBJ2-5 | NA | NA | TRBV30 | CAWSVGGPQETQYF | TGTGCCTGGAGTGTGGGGGGTCCCCAAGAGACCCAGTACTTC
TRBJ2-6 | TRBD2 | NA | TRBV7-6 | CASSSGLAGSGANVLTF | TGTGCCAGCAGCTCCGGACTAGCGGGCTCTGGGGCCAACGTCCTGACTTTC
TRBJ2-1 | TRBD2 | NA | TRBV5-1 | CASSLPFRLAGGNFYNEQFF | TGCGCCAGCAGCTTACCCTTCAGACTAGCGGGAGGAAACTTCTACAATGAGCAGTTCTTC
TRBJ2-1 | TRBD2 | NA | TRBV7-6 | CASSSRTSGGPYNEQFF | TGTGCCAGCAGCTCCAGGACTAGCGGGGGCCCATACAATGAGCAGTTCTTC
TRBJ1-2 | TRBD1 | many | TRBV25-1 | CASSGAGTGFDGYTF | TGTGCCAGCAGTGGAGCCGGGACAGGGTTCGATGGCTACACCTTC
TRBJ1-1 | NA | many | TRBV12-3/TRBV12-4 | CASSSRGSLEAFF | TGTGCCAGCAGTTCGCGGGGGAGCCTTGAAGCTTTCTTT
TRBJ1-2 | NA | few | TRBV9 | CASSVARTFNYGYTF | TGTGCCAGCAGCGTAGCGAGGACATTTAATTATGGCTACACCTTC
TRBJ2-7 | NA | many | TRBV7-2 | CASSLVEFWVSYEQYF | TGTGCCAGCAGCTTAGTTGAGTTTTGGGTCTCCTACGAGCAGTACTTC
TRBJ1-4 | NA | NA | TRBV20-1 | CSAIGPWEEKLFF | TGCAGTGCTATTGGGCCGTGGGAGGAAAAACTGTTTTTT
TRBJ1-5 | TRBD1 | many | TRBV20-1 | CSALDRAGNQPQHF | TGCAGTGCCTTGGACAGGGCCGGCAATCAGCCCCAGCATTTT
TRBJ2-7 | TRBD1 | NA | TRBV7-2 | CASSPPDRRRYEQYF | TGTGCCAGCAGCCCACCGGACAGGCGCCGCTACGAGCAGTACTTC
TRBJ2-1 | NA | NA | TRBV5-6 | CASSHRAYEQFF | TGTGCCAGCAGCCACAGGGCCTATGAGCAGTTCTTC
TRBJ1-3 | NA | NA | TRBV6-6 | CASSFGGRNSGNTIYF | TGTGCCAGCAGTTTCGGGGGGAGAAACTCTGGAAACACCATATATTTT
TRBJ1-1 | NA | few | TRBV2 | CASMFWGGKNTEAFF | TGTGCCAGCATGTTCTGGGGCGGTAAGAACACTGAAGCTTTCTTT
TRBJ1-2 | NA | NA | TRBV9 | CASSEAGGALEGYTF | TGTGCCAGCAGCGAAGCTGGTGGGGCGCTAGAAGGCTACACCTTC
TRBJ2-3 | NA | few | TRBV6-5 | CASSYLSTDTQYF | TGTGCCAGCAGTTACCTTAGCACAGATACGCAGTATTTT
TRBJ2-7 | NA | NA | TRBV7-2 | CASSLYREGTEQYF | TGTGCCAGCAGCTTATACAGAGAGGGGACCGAGCAGTACTTC
TRBJ2-3 | NA | many | TRBV5-1 | CASSLWSTDTQYF | TGCGCCAGCAGCTTGTGGAGCACAGATACGCAGTATTTT
TRBJ2-3 | TRBD1 | NA | TRBV28 | CASIPRGQGPTDTQYF | TGTGCCAGCATCCCCAGGGGACAGGGACCCACAGATACGCAGTATTTT
TRBJ2-3 | NA | few | TRBV20-1 | CSALDGTLQDTQYF | TGCAGTGCTCTAGATGGGACTTTACAAGATACGCAGTATTTT
TRBJ2-7 | TRBD2 | few | TRBV9 | CASSVSSGSYEQYF | TGTGCCAGCAGCGTATCTAGCGGCTCCTACGAGCAGTACTTC
TRBJ2-3 | NA | many | TRBV7-2 | CASSSTYSGDTQYF | TGTGCCAGCAGCTCTACCTACTCGGGGGATACGCAGTATTTT
TRBJ2-1 | TRBD2 | NA | TRBV12-3/TRBV12-4 | CASSLSSGNYNEQFF | TGTGCCAGCAGTTTATCTAGCGGGAACTACAATGAGCAGTTCTTC
TRBJ1-2 | NA | many | TRBV6-1 | CASSEAGDGYTF | TGTGCCAGCAGTGAAGCCGGAGATGGCTACACCTTC
TRBJ2-5 | TRBD2 | NA | TRBV28 | CASSFFGERGDRETQYF | TGTGCCAGCAGTTTCTTTGGGGAGCGGGGAGACCGAGAGACCCAGTACTTC
TRBJ2-7 | NA | many | TRBV7-2 | CASSLERSANEQYF | TGTGCCAGCAGCTTAGAACGATCGGCGAACGAGCAGTACTTC
TRBJ1-2 | NA | few | TRBV15 | CATSRALGGSNYGYTF | TGTGCCACCAGCAGAGCTCTCGGAGGGTCTAACTATGGCTACACCTTC
TRBJ2-5 | NA | few | TRBV6-5 | CASSYSTAIRETQYF | TGTGCCAGCAGTTACTCAACAGCGATAAGAGAAACCCAGTACTTC